The 4 T cell receptor beta chains presented below share a single source sample, sequenced in a study of spatial heterogeneity in lung cancer. MiXCR was run by TCRdb on the 5' RACE reads, yielding one entry per CDR3 protein. The sample includes about 82,000 distinct CDR3 sequences, over 10% of them seen just once. The time point is: sample taken at primary tumor resection. Unsorted whole RNA from tumor, nontumor lung or frozen PBMC underwent sequencing. The sample in question was PBMCs, obtained at surgery. Source of these receptors: a male donor with early-stage non-small cell lung cancer.

V gene TRBV5-6 combines with J gene TRBJ1-5, with a tentative D call TRBD1 (5 bases). CDR3 length: 16 amino acids. V lost 3 bases, J lost 4 bases, and 17 bases lay in between. The germline CDR1 and CDR2 sequences are SGHDT and YYEEEE. The CDR3 reads CASSSPRQGQNQPQHF. In nucleotides, the CDR3 is TGTGCCAGCAGCTCACCTAGGCAGGGCCAGAATCAGCCCCAGCATTTT. Combining the CDR3 with reference TRBV5-6 and TRBJ1-5 gives the whole variable domain DAGVTQSPTHLIKTRGQQVTLRCSPKSGHDTVSWYQQALGQGPQFIFQYYEEEERQRGNFPDRFSGHQFPNYSSELNVNALLLGDSALYLCASSSPRQGQNQPQHFGDGTRLSIL.

This clonotype was observed a few times. This chain connects TRBV7-2 to TRBJ2-2; D gene uncertain. With 5 bases removed from V and 9 bases from J, the gap between germline ends came to 13 bases. The V gene's germline CDR1 is SGHTA and CDR2 FQGNSA. The CDR3 is made up of 13 amino acids. The CDR3 nucleotides read TGTGCCAGCAGCCCAGGTTTCCCTCGGGAGCTGTTTTTT. Translation gives CASSPGFPRELFF.

The sample holds a few counts of this clonotype. The gene calls are TRBV7-3 and TRBJ2-1; 12 nucleotides line up with TRBD2. This CDR3 has 17 amino acids. V dropped 2 bases and J dropped 3; count of bases not matched to a gene: 5. Germline loops: CDR1 SGHTA, CDR2 FQGTGA. The CDR3 bases are TGTGCCAGCAGCTTAGGACTAGCGGGGCTTAGCTACAATGAGCAGTTCTTC. Protein: CASSLGLAGLSYNEQFF.

The table lists this clonotype with a few counts. The chain recombines TRBV5-5 with TRBJ2-3, with a weak D call TRBD2 (6 bases). Between the trimmed V and J ends, which lost 3 bases and 1 base, there was a span of 18 bases. CDR3 length: 17 amino acids. In germline, CDR1 is SGHKS, CDR2 YYEKEE (reference sequence). CDR3 DNA sequence: TGTGCCAGCAGCTCGGGGGTGTCCGGGATTGGCACAGATACGCAGTATTTT. The encoded protein is CASSSGVSGIGTDTQYF. Filled out from reference TRBV5-5 and TRBJ2-3, the complete variable domain reads DAGVTQSPTHLIKTRGQQVTLRCSPISGHKSVSWYQQVLGQGPQFIFQYYEKEERGRGNFPDRFSARQFPNYSSELNVNALLLGDSALYLCASSSGVSGIGTDTQYFGPGTRLTVL.